The present T cell receptor beta chain was sequenced within a study of CD8+ T cells in alopecia areata. Indicated treatment: oral pan-JAK inhibitor, 5-10 mg twice daily. The sequencing template was cDNA reverse transcribed from extracted RNA. The assay was immunoSEQ multiplex PCR, and TCRdb's table has in-frame clones only and misses some. The data hold fewer than 100,000 clones, with over 70% observed a single time. The CDR3 extends over 13 amino acids. The ends lost 1 base at V and 6 bases at J; junction bases unmatched: 3. Germline V gene lookup returns CDR1 GTSNPN and CDR2 SVGIG (reference sequence). Broader study findings: Lesional scalp exceeded normal scalp in clonality, especially in alopecia totalis/universalis.

In the case of this clone: Its antigen is as yet unknown.

The sample here was CD8+ T cells sorted from blood, taken at approximately week 42, from a patient treated with tofacitinib. The receptor comes from a human donor with alopecia areata. This rearrangement joins TRBV30 to TRBJ1-5; TRBD1 aligns across 7 bases. The CDR3 sequence is CAWSGTGSQPQHF. The CDR3 nucleotides read TGTGCCTGGAGTGGGACAGGCAGTCAGCCCCAGCATTTT.